This T cell receptor beta chain comes out of a study of identical twins. TCRdb ran MiXCR on the 5' RACE reads and lists one entry per CDR3 protein. The repertoire includes 500,000 to 600,000 distinct CDR3 sequences, approximately 22% of them detected once, and about 0.99% sits in the top ten. The sample was also reused in another study, on T cells expressing NK-cell markers. This second study says: Sorted CD3+CD56+NKG2C+, CD3+CD56+NKG2C- and CD3+CD56-NKG2C+ T cells supplied TCR beta repertoires.

This sequence originates from a woman between 18 and 29 years old in good health. The material sequenced was CD4+ T cells sorted from blood.

CDR3 protein: CASSESRNTEAFF. CDR3 nucleotides: TGTGCCAGCAGTGAGTCAAGGAACACTGAAGCTTTCTTT. V is TRBV6-1 and J is TRBJ1-1; unclear D gene. Trimming stripped 3 bases from V and 1 base from J, with 6 bases between. CDR3 length: 13 amino acids. Germline V lookup: CDR1 MNHNS, CDR2 SASEGT.